A single sample gave rise to the 24 T cell receptor beta chains below, sequenced in a study of cytomegalovirus exposure and HLA in healthy donors. The PCR used 60 Vbeta and 13 Jbeta primers. Sequencing used immunoSEQ multiplex PCR; TCRdb keeps in-frame clones, though not all of them. Of about 240,000 clones listed, about 80% are singletons. What was sequenced was PBMCs. These receptors were taken from a woman aged 55-70 years in good health and CMV-seropositive.

The chain is built from TRBV6-1 and TRBJ1-1; perhaps TRBD1 as D (6 bases). The CDR3 sequence is 14 residues long. Germline V gene lookup returns CDR1 MNHNS and CDR2 SASEGT. Trimming took off 3 bases at V and 4 bases at J, with 12 bases between the two ends. The CDR3 loop reads CASSDLGGGTEAFF. The CDR3 nucleotides are TGTGCCAGCAGTGATTTAGGGGGGGGCACTGAAGCTTTCTTT.

V and J are TRBV4-1 and TRBJ1-2, with 9 bases that match TRBD1. Germline V CDR1 and CDR2: MGHRA, YSYEKL. The CDR3 runs 14 residues. Losses at the gene ends were 7 bases for V and 8 bases for J; bases not matched to a gene: 11. This chain's CDR3 is CASTRPGTGTGYTF. CDR3 DNA sequence: TGCGCCAGCACCCGTCCCGGGACAGGGACCGGCTACACCTTC.

This chain uses TRBV5-1 with TRBJ2-1; D not certain. This CDR3 is built from 12 residues. With 1 base removed from V and 8 bases from J, the gap between germline ends came to 7 bases. The germline gives CDR1 SGHRS, CDR2 YFSETQ. As DNA, the CDR3 is TGCGCCAGCAGCTTGATGGCAGATGAGCAGTTCTTC. Protein: CASSLMADEQFF.

V usage is TRBV29-1 and J usage is TRBJ1-2; D is uncertain. Germline V CDR1 and CDR2: SQVTM, ANQGSEA. The CDR3 is made up of 14 amino acids. The ends were cut back, 5 bases at V and 0 bases at J, with 13 bases in the middle. CDR3 residues: CSVTPPGANYGYTF. As DNA, the CDR3 is TGCAGCGTTACCCCTCCGGGAGCTAACTATGGCTACACCTTC.

The chain combines TRBV28 with TRBJ2-4, with 7 bases that match TRBD1. The CDR3 has 13 amino acids. CDR1 and CDR2 from the germline V gene are MDHEN and SYDVKM. The trim removed 6 bases at V and 4 bases at J, leaving 3 bases unmatched. This chain's CDR3 is CASSWGQKNIQYF. The DNA of the CDR3 is TGTGCCAGCAGCTGGGGACAGAAAAACATTCAGTACTTC.

V gene TRBV9 combines with J gene TRBJ1-1; 7 bases agree with TRBD1. Germline V CDR1 and CDR2: SGDLS, YYNGEE. V lost 3 bases, J lost 1 base, and 3 bases stayed unmatched. The CDR3 spans 14 residues. The CDR3 loop is CASSAGTANTEAFF. CDR3 DNA: TGTGCCAGCAGCGCCGGGACAGCGAACACTGAAGCTTTCTTT.

This clone came up once. The chain joins TRBV9 to TRBJ2-7, with 12 positions matching TRBD1. The V gene end was trimmed by 0 bases and the J gene end by 7 bases; junction bases not matched to a gene: 11. Germline V lookup: CDR1 SGDLS, CDR2 YYNGEE. The CDR3 runs to 17 residues. CDR3 coding DNA: TGTGCCAGCAGCGTAGGACTTACGGGACAGGGGGCGAGAGAGCAGTACTTC. It yields the protein CASSVGLTGQGAREQYF.

The chain is built from TRBV4-2 and TRBJ1-6; TRBD1 is a possible D gene (5 bases). The germline CDR1 and CDR2 sequences are LGHNA and YNFKEQ. V dropped 1 base and J dropped 10 bases, with 17 bases sitting between them. The CDR3 is made up of 16 amino acids. The DNA for the CDR3 is TGTGCCAGCAGCCAAGGCCCCCAGGGAGGGCCCTCACCCCTCCACTTT. Encoded protein: CASSQGPQGGPSPLHF.

DNA for the CDR3: TGTGCCAGCAGCTCGGGGACAGGGGGCACTGAAGCTTTCTTT. Protein sequence: CASSSGTGGTEAFF. The gene calls are TRBV7-3 and TRBJ1-1, with 11 bases lining up with TRBD1. The CDR3 totals 14 residues. Germline V gives CDR1 SGHTA, CDR2 FQGTGA. J gave up 4 bases and V 4 bases, and 2 bases lay outside the gene matches.

This clone was seen just once. The genes are TRBV27 and TRBJ2-2; 12 bases align to TRBD2. V dropped 7 bases and J dropped 1; count of bases not matched to a gene: 4. The CDR3 has 16 residues. Germline V lookup: CDR1 MNHEY, CDR2 SMNVEV (reference sequence). The DNA of the CDR3 is TGTGCCAGCACGGCTAGCGGGAGGGGGAACACCGGGGAGCTGTTTTTT. It yields the protein CASTASGRGNTGELFF.

This clone has only a few counts. The rearrangement uses TRBV5-6 and TRBJ2-3; 11 bases agree with TRBD2. This CDR3 has 15 residues. V dropped 2 bases and J dropped 7; count of bases not matched to a gene: 6. Per the germline V gene, CDR1 is SGHDT and CDR2 is YYEEEE. The CDR3 DNA follows: TGTGCCAGCAGCTTCGGTACTAGCGGGAGCCATACGCAGTATTTT. Protein: CASSFGTSGSHTQYF.

The chain links TRBV5-6 to TRBJ2-2; D is possibly TRBD2 (6 bases). Germline CDR1 and CDR2: SGHDT and YYEEEE. Trimming shortened V by 2 bases and J by 8 bases, and 16 bases separated the two germline ends. This CDR3 is built from 15 residues. CDR3 amino acids: CASSFLPLTRGELFF. CDR3 nucleotide sequence: TGTGCCAGCAGCTTTCTCCCCTTGACTAGGGGGGAGCTGTTTTTT.

This chain uses TRBV2 with TRBJ2-4; D not resolved. V dropped 6 bases and J dropped 0 bases, with 9 bases sitting between them. Germline assignment: CDR1 SNHLY and CDR2 FYNNEI. The CDR3 has 14 residues. CDR3 protein: CASRVTLAKNIQYF. The DNA of the CDR3 is TGTGCCAGCAGGGTGACATTAGCCAAAAACATTCAGTACTTC.

CDR3 amino acids: CASSARDIATDTQYF. DNA of the CDR3: TGTGCCAGCAGTGCGAGGGACATTGCCACAGATACGCAGTATTTT. V and J are TRBV6-1 and TRBJ2-3; tentatively, D is TRBD1 (6 bases). This CDR3 contains 15 residues. Germline CDR1 and CDR2: MNHNS and SASEGT. V lost 4 bases to trimming and J lost 2 bases, with 13 bases between them.

The chain combines TRBV5-1 with TRBJ2-1, with D perhaps TRBD2 (6 bases). The CDR3 covers 15 residues. V was trimmed by 6 bases and J by 7 bases, leaving 20 bases between them. Germline CDR1 SGHRS, CDR2 YFSETQ. The CDR3 here is CASKMPGTFDNEQFF. In DNA, the CDR3 is TGCGCCAGCAAGATGCCTGGGACTTTCGATAATGAGCAGTTCTTC.

The CDR3: CASSSTGGDYGYTF. The CDR3 bases are TGTGCCAGCAGCTCCACAGGGGGAGACTATGGCTACACCTTC. The chain combines TRBV7-3 with TRBJ1-2; TRBD1 aligns across 8 bases. The V gene's germline CDR1 is SGHTA and CDR2 FQGTGA. The length of the CDR3 is 14 residues. Losses at the gene ends were 4 bases for V and 3 bases for J; bases not matched to a gene: 4.

The J gene is TRBJ1-3, the V gene TRBV6-5, with 8 bases matching TRBD1. Trimming removed 5 bases from V and 6 bases from J; junction bases left unmatched: 9. CDR1 is MNHEY, CDR2 SVGAGI, per germline. The CDR3 covers 15 residues. The CDR3 DNA follows: TGTGCCAGCAGTGCTAGGGGACAGGCCGTAAACACCATATATTTT. Translated: CASSARGQAVNTIYF.

This chain joins TRBV7-9 and TRBJ2-1; 14 positions agree with TRBD2. The CDR3 loop spans 17 amino acids. Trimming took 1 base from V and 11 from J; bases not matched to a gene: 10. Germline CDR1 reads SEHNR; CDR2 reads FQNEAQ (reference sequence). As DNA, the CDR3 is TGTGCCAGCAGCTTAGGAGGGGGGGGACTAGCGGGAGAGAAGCAGTTCTTC. The encoded protein is CASSLGGGGLAGEKQFF.

The chain combines TRBV7-3 with TRBJ2-3; 8 positions agree with TRBD1. V lost 4 bases and J lost 11; bases outside the gene matches: 8. This CDR3 is 13 amino acids long. From germline, CDR1 is SGHTA and CDR2 FQGTGA. CDR3 coding DNA: TGTGCCAGCAGCTCGGACAGGGAACAAAGGCAGTATTTT. It encodes CASSSDREQRQYF.

This clone was observed once. The chain employs TRBV2 and TRBJ1-2; tentative D call: TRBD1 (5 bases). The CDR3 consists of 13 residues. Per the germline V gene, CDR1 is SNHLY and CDR2 is FYNNEI. The V end lost 8 bases, the J end lost 0 bases, and 10 bases lay between the germline ends. The CDR3 DNA sequence: TGTGCCAGCGGGGCGGGGCCTAACTATGGCTACACCTTC. It is translated as CASGAGPNYGYTF. Combining the CDR3 with reference TRBV2 and TRBJ1-2 gives the whole variable domain EPEVTQTPSHQVTQMGQEVILRCVPISNHLYFYWYRQILGQKVEFLVSFYNNEISEKSEIFDDQFSVERPDGSNFTLKIRSTKLEDSAMYFCASGAGPNYGYTFGSGTRLTVV.

This clone was observed a handful of times. This chain connects TRBV19 to TRBJ2-1, with 12 bases aligning to TRBD2. Per germline, CDR1 LNHDA and CDR2 SQIVND (reference sequence). CDR3 size: 17 residues. V gave up 6 bases and J gave up 0 bases; unmatched junction bases: 6. The CDR3 nucleotides read TGTGCCAGTAGGCAGACTAGCGGGAGTAGCTCCTACAATGAGCAGTTCTTC. This encodes CASRQTSGSSSYNEQFF.

The chain links TRBV28 to TRBJ1-5, with D hard to call. This CDR3 has 13 residues. The V end lost 3 bases, the J end lost 2 bases, and 5 bases lay between the germline ends. CDR1 is MDHEN and CDR2 is SYDVKM in the germline V gene. DNA for the CDR3: TGTGCCAGCAGTTTTTCGGGCAATCAGCCCCAGCATTTT. Its translation is CASSFSGNQPQHF. Using reference TRBV28 and TRBJ1-5 for the parts outside the CDR3, the full variable domain is DVKVTQSSRYLVKRTGEKVFLECVQDMDHENMFWYRQDPGLGLRLIYFSYDVKMKEKGDIPEGYSVSREKKERFSLILESASTNQTSMYLCASSFSGNQPQHFGDGTRLSIL.

This clone occurred once. The rearrangement joins TRBV9 to TRBJ2-2, with a tentative D call TRBD2 (5 bases). Looked up from germline, CDR1 is SGDLS and CDR2 is YYNGEE. The CDR3 loop spans 13 amino acids. Trimming stripped 1 base from V and 10 bases from J, with 11 bases between. The CDR3 protein is CASSVWAGMELFF. For the CDR3, the DNA is TGTGCCAGCAGCGTATGGGCGGGCATGGAGCTGTTTTTT. Looking up the rest from reference TRBV9 and TRBJ2-2 gives the full variable domain: DSGVTQTPKHLITATGQRVTLRCSPRSGDLSVYWYQQSLDQGLQFLIQYYNGEERAKGNILERFSAQQFPDLHSELNLSSLELGDSALYFCASSVWAGMELFFGEGSRLTVL.

The chain combines TRBV6-5 with TRBJ1-5, with D possibly being TRBD1 (6 bases). V was shortened by 6 bases and J by 1 base, with 13 bases between the two germline ends. The CDR3 has 15 amino acids. CDR1 is MNHEY, CDR2 SVGAGI, per germline. CDR3 region: CASRAGAFSNQPQHF. The CDR3 DNA reads TGTGCCAGCAGGGCAGGGGCTTTCAGCAATCAGCCCCAGCATTTT.